A selection of T cell receptor beta chains follows, all from one sample in a study of shared clonotypes between healthy human individuals. Profiling relied on immunoSEQ multiplex PCR, and the TCRdb table lists in-frame clones only, not all of them. The sample has 1,500,000 or so clones; around 95% are singletons. Sequences were obtained from naive CD4+ T cells sorted from blood. The receptors were gathered from a man aged 25-45 years in good health. CDR3s include the opening cysteine and the closing phenylalanine or tryptophan. The order of the fields is clone size, V gene, D gene, J gene, CDR3 DNA, CDR3 protein. The D gene is left open where the match is weak. Clone size appears in some rows only: once, few, many, or a class for an expanded clone.

clone_size: .
v_call: TRBV7-2
d_call: TRBD2
j_call: TRBJ2-1
cdr3_nt: TGTGCCAGCAGCTTAGCGCAACTAGCGGGGATGTACAATGAGCAGTTCTTC
cdr3_aa: CASSLAQLAGMYNEQFF

clone_size: once
v_call: TRBV4-1
d_call: TRBD1
j_call: TRBJ1-2
cdr3_nt: TGCGCCAGCAGCCAGGGGACAGGAGCCAATAACTATGGCTACACCTTC
cdr3_aa: CASSQGTGANNYGYTF

clone_size: .
v_call: TRBV5-1
d_call: TRBD1
j_call: TRBJ2-5
cdr3_nt: TGCGCCAGCAGCGGCGGGACAGGGCCAAGGGAGACCCAGTACTTC
cdr3_aa: CASSGGTGPRETQYF

clone_size: .
v_call: TRBV15
d_call: .
j_call: TRBJ1-1
cdr3_nt: TGTGCCACCAGCAGAGGGGGGTACACTGAAGCTTTCTTT
cdr3_aa: CATSRGGYTEAFF

clone_size: .
v_call: TRBV27
d_call: .
j_call: TRBJ2-7
cdr3_nt: TGTGCCAGCAGTTTGCAGGGAACCTACGAGCAGTACTTC
cdr3_aa: CASSLQGTYEQYF

clone_size: few
v_call: TRBV4-1
d_call: TRBD2
j_call: TRBJ2-7
cdr3_nt: TGCGCCAGCAGCCAAGCGCTAGCGGGAGCGAGCGAGCAGTACTTC
cdr3_aa: CASSQALAGASEQYF

clone_size: .
v_call: TRBV5-4
d_call: .
j_call: TRBJ2-2
cdr3_nt: TGTGCCAGCAGCTCCGGGCTGAACACCGGGGAGCTGTTTTTT
cdr3_aa: CASSSGLNTGELFF

clone_size: .
v_call: TRBV6-6
d_call: .
j_call: TRBJ1-1
cdr3_nt: TGTGCCAGCAGCCACGTATCCACTGAAGCTTTCTTT
cdr3_aa: CASSHVSTEAFF

clone_size: .
v_call: TRBV10-2
d_call: .
j_call: TRBJ2-7
cdr3_nt: TGCGCCAGCAGGTCTGGGGACGGTGGAAGGGAGCAGTACTTC
cdr3_aa: CASRSGDGGREQYF

clone_size: .
v_call: TRBV20-1
d_call: .
j_call: TRBJ2-1
cdr3_nt: TGCAGTGCGGTTGTGGATGAGCAGTTCTTC
cdr3_aa: CSAVVDEQFF

clone_size: .
v_call: TRBV30
d_call: .
j_call: TRBJ1-2
cdr3_nt: TGTGCCTGGACCGACGGAGTCGGCTATGGCTACACCTTC
cdr3_aa: CAWTDGVGYGYTF

clone_size: .
v_call: TRBV27
d_call: TRBD2
j_call: TRBJ2-2
cdr3_nt: TGTGCCAGCAGTTTTGGGACTAGCGGTACCGGGGAGCTGTTTTTT
cdr3_aa: CASSFGTSGTGELFF

clone_size: .
v_call: TRBV5-1
d_call: .
j_call: TRBJ2-2
cdr3_nt: TGCGCCAGCAACCGAGGGGATCCGAACACCGGGGAGCTGTTTTTT
cdr3_aa: CASNRGDPNTGELFF

clone_size: .
v_call: TRBV2
d_call: .
j_call: TRBJ1-3
cdr3_nt: TGTGCCAGCAGTGAGCGTCGAGGACCGATAGACACCATATATTTT
cdr3_aa: CASSERRGPIDTIYF

clone_size: .
v_call: TRBV20-1
d_call: .
j_call: TRBJ2-1
cdr3_nt: TGCAGTGCTAGAGATCGTTTCGAGCAGTTCTTC
cdr3_aa: CSARDRFEQFF

clone_size: .
v_call: TRBV27
d_call: .
j_call: TRBJ2-3
cdr3_nt: TGTGCCAGCAGTCAACCGAGCTCTAGCACAGATACGCAGTATTTT
cdr3_aa: CASSQPSSSTDTQYF

clone_size: .
v_call: TRBV7-2
d_call: TRBD2
j_call: TRBJ2-5
cdr3_nt: TGTGCCAGCAGCTCCTCGTCTAGCGGGAGACGCCAAGAGACCCAGTACTTC
cdr3_aa: CASSSSSSGRRQETQYF

clone_size: .
v_call: TRBV15
d_call: .
j_call: TRBJ2-6
cdr3_nt: TGTGCCACCAGCACGTACGGTACTGGGGCCAACGTCCTGACTTTC
cdr3_aa: CATSTYGTGANVLTF

clone_size: .
v_call: TRBV5-1
d_call: TRBD2
j_call: TRBJ2-7
cdr3_nt: TGCGCCAGCAGCTCCCCCCTAGCGGGGGACCTCTACGAGCAGTACTTC
cdr3_aa: CASSSPLAGDLYEQYF

clone_size: .
v_call: TRBV5-1
d_call: .
j_call: TRBJ2-4
cdr3_nt: TGCGCCAGCAGCTTGGCACCCCGGGGTCCCAAAAACATTCAGTACTTC
cdr3_aa: CASSLAPRGPKNIQYF

clone_size: .
v_call: TRBV29-1
d_call: .
j_call: TRBJ2-3
cdr3_nt: TGCAGCGTTGAAGGGGACATGCCTAGCACAGATACGCAGTATTTT
cdr3_aa: CSVEGDMPSTDTQYF

clone_size: .
v_call: TRBV5-6
d_call: TRBD2
j_call: TRBJ2-1
cdr3_nt: TGTGCCAGCAGCTTGGCCGGCGGGAGGCACAATGAGCAGTTCTTC
cdr3_aa: CASSLAGGRHNEQFF

clone_size: .
v_call: TRBV29-1
d_call: .
j_call: TRBJ2-1
cdr3_nt: TGCAGCGCTCGCGGGGCCAGGGGGCGGACTAGGAATATCAATGAGCAGTTCTTC
cdr3_aa: CSARGARGRTRNINEQFF

clone_size: .
v_call: TRBV30
d_call: TRBD1
j_call: TRBJ1-2
cdr3_nt: TGTGCCTGGAGTCTGGACAGGGCCTATGGCTACACCTTC
cdr3_aa: CAWSLDRAYGYTF

clone_size: .
v_call: TRBV2
d_call: .
j_call: TRBJ2-2
cdr3_nt: TGTGCCAGCACTACGACAAGGGCGGCCGGGGAGCTGTTTTTT
cdr3_aa: CASTTTRAAGELFF

clone_size: .
v_call: TRBV7-9
d_call: .
j_call: TRBJ2-1
cdr3_nt: TGTGCCAGCAGCAAAATAGGACTCGAGTACAATGAGCAGTTCTTC
cdr3_aa: CASSKIGLEYNEQFF

clone_size: once
v_call: TRBV7-2
d_call: TRBD2
j_call: TRBJ2-7
cdr3_nt: TGTGCCAGCAGCTTATTCGGTCTGGGGGGGTCTCGTTCATGGGAGCAGTACTTC
cdr3_aa: CASSLFGLGGSRSWEQYF

clone_size: once
v_call: TRBV4-3
d_call: .
j_call: TRBJ2-6
cdr3_nt: TGCGCCAACAGCCAAGATCCCCAGGTTGGGGCCAACGTCCTGACTTTC
cdr3_aa: CANSQDPQVGANVLTF

clone_size: .
v_call: TRBV21-1
d_call: .
j_call: TRBJ2-1
cdr3_nt: TGTGCCAGCACTGAAACGGGGGGACTAGCGGGACAGTACAATGAGCAGTTCTTC
cdr3_aa: CASTETGGLAGQYNEQFF

clone_size: .
v_call: TRBV28
d_call: TRBD1
j_call: TRBJ2-2
cdr3_nt: TGTGCCAGCAGTTCACAGGGGCCAGCGAACACCGGGGAGCTGTTTTTT
cdr3_aa: CASSSQGPANTGELFF

clone_size: .
v_call: TRBV7-2
d_call: TRBD2
j_call: TRBJ2-5
cdr3_nt: TGTGCCAGCAGCCCCCGATTGACTAGCGCTCCGTCTAAGGAGACCCAGTACTTC
cdr3_aa: CASSPRLTSAPSKETQYF

clone_size: .
v_call: TRBV30
d_call: .
j_call: TRBJ2-3
cdr3_nt: TGTGCCCGATCTAGGGCAGGCAGCACAGATACGCAGTATTTT
cdr3_aa: CARSRAGSTDTQYF

clone_size: .
v_call: TRBV2
d_call: .
j_call: TRBJ2-7
cdr3_nt: TGTGCCACCTCGGGGCCATCCTACGAGCAGTACTTC
cdr3_aa: CATSGPSYEQYF

clone_size: .
v_call: TRBV5-1
d_call: .
j_call: TRBJ1-4
cdr3_nt: TGCGCCAGCAGCTCCCGGGGCGACTTGAATGAAAAACTGTTTTTT
cdr3_aa: CASSSRGDLNEKLFF

clone_size: .
v_call: TRBV9
d_call: .
j_call: TRBJ2-5
cdr3_nt: TGTGCCAGCAGCGTCTCCCCGTCGGATGGAGAGACCCAGTACTTC
cdr3_aa: CASSVSPSDGETQYF

clone_size: .
v_call: TRBV6-6
d_call: .
j_call: TRBJ2-3
cdr3_nt: TGTGCCAGCAGTTTCGGGTCAGATACGCAGTATTTT
cdr3_aa: CASSFGSDTQYF

clone_size: .
v_call: TRBV4-2
d_call: .
j_call: TRBJ2-2
cdr3_nt: TGTGCCAGCAGCCAAGATCAGATAGAGACTAGGGGGTCAGGGGAGCTGTTTTTT
cdr3_aa: CASSQDQIETRGSGELFF

clone_size: .
v_call: TRBV7-2
d_call: TRBD1
j_call: TRBJ1-5
cdr3_nt: TGTGCCAGCAGCGCCCGGACAGGGTTTAATCAGCCCCAGCATTTT
cdr3_aa: CASSARTGFNQPQHF

clone_size: .
v_call: TRBV7-9
d_call: .
j_call: TRBJ2-6
cdr3_nt: TGTGCCAGCAGCTTCCGGCGTGTTGGGGGATCCGGGGCCAACGTCCTGACTTTC
cdr3_aa: CASSFRRVGGSGANVLTF